A single sample is the source of the 4 T cell receptor beta chains below, sequenced in a study of cytotoxic CD8 clonotypes in ibrutinib-treated CLL. Method: immunoSEQ multiplex PCR; TCRdb's copy keeps in-frame clones and lacks some. Among roughly 300,000 clones listed, roughly three quarters were seen once. The sequencing here drew on PBMCs, taken at disease progression, from a patient treated with ibrutinib. The receptors derive from a human donor with chronic lymphocytic leukemia.

The genes are TRBV10-2 and TRBJ1-4; TRBD1 agrees at 11 bases. The V gene end was trimmed by 5 bases and the J gene end by 6 bases; junction bases not matched to a gene: 5. Per the germline V gene, CDR1 is WSHSY and CDR2 is SAAADI. There are 15 residues in the CDR3. The CDR3 spells CASSPGQGADEKLFF. In nucleotides, the CDR3 is TGCGCCAGCAGTCCAGGACAGGGGGCGGATGAAAAACTGTTTTTT.

This clone has only a few counts. The chain carries TRBV9 and TRBJ2-5, with D possibly called TRBD1 or TRBD2 (7 bases each). This CDR3 comprises 15 residues. Trimming removed 4 bases from V and 4 bases from J, with 17 bases in between. CDR1 is SGDLS, CDR2 YYNGEE, per germline. The DNA for the CDR3 is TGTGCCAGCAGCCGGGGAGGGGGCTATGGAGAGACCCAGTACTTC. The encoded protein is CASSRGGGYGETQYF.

This clone was seen only once. DNA of the CDR3: TGTGCCAGCAGTTTATGGGTTCAAGAGACCCAGTACTTC. Residues: CASSLWVQETQYF. The chain has TRBV28 and TRBJ2-5; D is unclear. Germline V CDR1 and CDR2: MDHEN, SYDVKM. V was trimmed by 0 bases and J by 2 bases, leaving 4 bases between them. This CDR3 has 13 residues.

The chain employs TRBV29-1 and TRBJ1-2; 7 positions agree with TRBD1. This CDR3 is built from 14 residues. With V trimmed by 6 bases and J by 0 bases, 7 bases remained unmatched. CDR1 and CDR2 (germline): SQVTM, ANQGSEA. The CDR3 loop is CSVRPGQTNYGYTF. Here the CDR3 DNA reads TGCAGCGTCCGACCGGGACAGACTAACTATGGCTACACCTTC.